The 7 T cell receptor beta chains below were found in one sample sequenced in a study of T cell changes during pregnancy in multiple sclerosis. TCRdb keeps only in-frame clones here, not all; method: immunoSEQ multiplex PCR. The sample holds tens of thousands of clones, 90% to 95% seen once. The sample here was peripheral blood, taken in the second trimester of pregnancy. Source of these receptors: a female donor with multiple sclerosis, enrolled in a pregnancy study.

The rearrangement joins TRBV7-6 to TRBJ2-1; 8 bases fit TRBD2. The CDR3 is 15 amino acids. Germline V gives CDR1 SGHVS, CDR2 FNYEAQ. V lost 2 bases to trimming and J lost 7 bases; unmatched junction nucleotides: 7. CDR3 nucleotides: TGTGCCAGCAGCTTATCTAGCGGGCTACGGAATGAGCAGTTCTTC. It is translated as CASSLSSGLRNEQFF. Complete variable domain (other parts from reference TRBV7-6 and TRBJ2-1): GAGVSQSPRYKVTKRGQDVALRCDPISGHVSLYWYRQALGQGPEFLTYFNYEAQQDKSGLPNDRFSAERPEGSISTLTIQRTEQRDSAMYRCASSLSSGLRNEQFFGPGTRLTVL.

The gene calls are TRBV10-3 and TRBJ1-2; no definite D call. The germline V and J ends were trimmed by 3 bases and 4 bases, with 24 bases remaining between them. The CDR3 sequence is 18 residues long. Germline V gene lookup returns CDR1 ENHRY and CDR2 SYGVKD. The CDR3 region has the DNA TGTGCCATCAGTGATAGACTTTCGAGACCCCCCGAGGTCTATGGCTACACCTTC. Amino acids: CAISDRLSRPPEVYGYTF.

The J gene is TRBJ2-3, the V gene TRBV9; 9 bases match TRBD2. The germline gives CDR1 SGDLS, CDR2 YYNGEE. The J segment lost 1 base and the V segment lost 4 bases, leaving 4 bases of the junction unmatched. The CDR3 has 15 residues. CDR3 residues: CASSPRTSGTDTQYF. The CDR3 coding sequence is TGTGCCAGCAGCCCTCGGACTAGCGGCACAGATACGCAGTATTTT.

This clone was counted only a few times. The CDR3 loop is CASRRDSYATNEKLFF. The CDR3 DNA sequence: TGTGCCAGCAGACGGGACAGCTATGCAACTAATGAAAAACTGTTTTTT. The J gene is TRBJ1-4, the V gene TRBV28, with 7 bases identical to TRBD1. There are 16 residues in the CDR3. The V gene end was trimmed by 6 bases and the J gene end by 0 bases; junction bases not matched to a gene: 7. Germline V CDR1 and CDR2: MDHEN, SYDVKM.

The V gene is TRBV19, the J gene TRBJ1-2, with 9 positions matching TRBD1. There are 14 residues in the CDR3. CDR1 is LNHDA, CDR2 SQIVND, per germline (reference sequence). Trimming cost V 6 bases and J 5 bases; bases outside gene matches: 7. CDR3 sequence (DNA): TGTGCCAGTAGAAGGGCGGACAGGGGATATGGCTACACCTTC. It is translated as CASRRADRGYGYTF.

V is TRBV27 and J is TRBJ1-1; D uncertain. Trimming took 0 bases from V and 3 from J, leaving 5 bases between them. CDR1 and CDR2 (germline): MNHEY, SMNVEV (reference sequence). The CDR3 has 13 residues. CDR3 in amino acids: CASSLSLHTEAFF. CDR3 nucleotides: TGTGCCAGCAGTTTATCCCTCCACACTGAAGCTTTCTTT.

This sequence joins TRBV29-1 and TRBJ2-1; D is possibly TRBD2 (6 bases). V shed 6 bases and J shed 8 bases, with 14 bases lying between them. This CDR3 contains 12 residues. In germline, CDR1 is SQVTM, CDR2 ANQGSEA. The CDR3 reads CSVGGSSDEQFF. The CDR3 nucleotides are TGCAGCGTCGGGGGTAGCAGCGATGAGCAGTTCTTC.